The clone carrying this TCR beta chain occurred many times. These data come from a study of T cells in Graves' hyperthyroidism and ophthalmopathy. The V end lost 9 bases, the J end lost 2 bases, and 13 bases lay between the germline ends. Germline CDR1 and CDR2: ENHRY and SYGVKD. The CDR3 consists of 13 residues. It was RNA transcripts that yielded the amplified TCR beta CDR3 regions. Researchers ran a first-round RT-PCR on the TCR CDR3 using the HTBI primer set. TCRdb reprocessed the multiplex PCR reads with MiXCR, giving one entry per CDR3 protein. The sample includes more than 500,000 distinct CDR3 sequences, about 45% seen only once; the top ten take about two fifths.

The gene calls are TRBV10-3 and TRBJ1-2; possibly TRBD1 for D (5 bases). The sample was peripheral blood or thyroid tissue (not recorded which). The TCR was taken from an adult woman with Graves' disease, either hyperthyroidism or ophthalmopathy (not recorded which). The CDR3 region is CAIGGGSNYGYTF. In DNA form, the CDR3 reads TGTGCCATAGGTGGGGGGTCCAACTATGGCTACACCTTC.